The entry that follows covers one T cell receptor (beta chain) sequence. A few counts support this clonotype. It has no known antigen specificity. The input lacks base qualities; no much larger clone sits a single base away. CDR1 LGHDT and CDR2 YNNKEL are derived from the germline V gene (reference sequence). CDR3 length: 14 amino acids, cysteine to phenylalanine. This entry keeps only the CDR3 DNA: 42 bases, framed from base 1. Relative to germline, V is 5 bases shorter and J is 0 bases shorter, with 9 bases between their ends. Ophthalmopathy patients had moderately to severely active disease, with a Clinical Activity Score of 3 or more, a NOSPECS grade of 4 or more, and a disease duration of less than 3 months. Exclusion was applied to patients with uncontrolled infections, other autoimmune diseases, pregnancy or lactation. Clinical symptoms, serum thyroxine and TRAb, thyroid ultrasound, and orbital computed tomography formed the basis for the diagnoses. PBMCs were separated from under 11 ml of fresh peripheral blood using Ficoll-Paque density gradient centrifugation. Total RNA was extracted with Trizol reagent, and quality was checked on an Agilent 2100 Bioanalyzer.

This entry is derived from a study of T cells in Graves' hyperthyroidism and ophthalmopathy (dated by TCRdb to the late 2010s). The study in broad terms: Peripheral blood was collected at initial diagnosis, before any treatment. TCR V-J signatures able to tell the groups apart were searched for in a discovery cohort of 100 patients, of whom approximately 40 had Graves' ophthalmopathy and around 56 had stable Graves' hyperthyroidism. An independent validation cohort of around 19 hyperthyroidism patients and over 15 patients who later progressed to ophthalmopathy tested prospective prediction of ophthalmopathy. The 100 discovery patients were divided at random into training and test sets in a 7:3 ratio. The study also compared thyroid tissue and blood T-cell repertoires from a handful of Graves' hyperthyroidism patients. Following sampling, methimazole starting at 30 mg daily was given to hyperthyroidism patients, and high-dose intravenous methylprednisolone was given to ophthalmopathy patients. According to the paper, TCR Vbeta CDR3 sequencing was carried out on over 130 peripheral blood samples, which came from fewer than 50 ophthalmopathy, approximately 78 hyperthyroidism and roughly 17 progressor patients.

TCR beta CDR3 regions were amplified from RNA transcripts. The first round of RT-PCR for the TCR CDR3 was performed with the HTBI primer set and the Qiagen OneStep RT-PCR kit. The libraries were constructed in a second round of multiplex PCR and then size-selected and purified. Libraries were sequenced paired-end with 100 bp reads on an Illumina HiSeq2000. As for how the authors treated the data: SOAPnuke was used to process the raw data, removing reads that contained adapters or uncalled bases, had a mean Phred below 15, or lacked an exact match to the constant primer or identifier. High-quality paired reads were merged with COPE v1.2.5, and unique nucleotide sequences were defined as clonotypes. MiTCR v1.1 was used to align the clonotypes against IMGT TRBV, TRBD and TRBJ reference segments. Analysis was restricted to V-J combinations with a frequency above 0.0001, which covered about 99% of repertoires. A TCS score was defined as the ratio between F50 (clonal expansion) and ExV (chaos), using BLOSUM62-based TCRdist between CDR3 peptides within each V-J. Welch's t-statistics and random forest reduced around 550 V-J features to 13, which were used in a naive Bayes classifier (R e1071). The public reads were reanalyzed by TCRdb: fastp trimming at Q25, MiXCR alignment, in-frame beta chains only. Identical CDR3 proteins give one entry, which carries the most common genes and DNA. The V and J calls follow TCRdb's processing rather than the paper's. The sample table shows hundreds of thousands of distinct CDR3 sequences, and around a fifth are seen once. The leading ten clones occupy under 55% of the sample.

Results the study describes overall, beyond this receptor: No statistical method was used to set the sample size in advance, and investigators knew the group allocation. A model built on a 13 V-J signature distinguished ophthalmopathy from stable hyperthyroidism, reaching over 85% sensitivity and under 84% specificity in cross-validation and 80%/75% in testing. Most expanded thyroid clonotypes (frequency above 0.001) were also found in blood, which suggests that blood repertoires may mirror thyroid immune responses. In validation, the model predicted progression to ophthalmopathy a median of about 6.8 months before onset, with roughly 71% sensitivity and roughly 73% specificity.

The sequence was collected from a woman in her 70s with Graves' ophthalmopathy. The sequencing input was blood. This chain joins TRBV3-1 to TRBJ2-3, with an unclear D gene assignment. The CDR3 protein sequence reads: CASSKGISTDTQYF. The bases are TGTGCCAGCAGCAAAGGTATAAGCACAGATACGCAGTATTTT.